The present entry profiles one TCR beta chain with its context. Its cognate antigen is unknown. The length of the CDR3 is 11 residues. Germline CDR1 reads WNHNN; CDR2 reads SYGVQD (reference sequence). The ends were cut back, 8 bases at V and 8 bases at J, with 11 bases in the middle. The data derive from a study of cytomegalovirus exposure and HLA in healthy donors. The PCR ran on 60 Vbeta and 13 Jbeta primers. Assay used: immunoSEQ multiplex PCR; TCRdb lists only in-frame clones, some missing. The sample comprises 100,000 to 150,000 clones, more than 65% of which are singletons, and 2.5% to 3.5% rests with the top ten. Whole-study results and caveats: Being indistinguishable, some V segments were excluded, TRBV6-2 and TRBV6-3 among them. Accounts indicate the classifier identified cytomegalovirus status with strong specificity and sensitivity.

The V gene is TRBV10-1, the J gene TRBJ2-3, with D maybe TRBD2 (6 bases). The origin of this receptor is a woman in her late teens or twenties in good health and CMV-seropositive. Source material: PBMCs. CDR3 sequence: CASRGTGTQYF. In nucleotides, the CDR3 is TGCGCCAGCCGGGGGACGGGTACGCAGTATTTT.